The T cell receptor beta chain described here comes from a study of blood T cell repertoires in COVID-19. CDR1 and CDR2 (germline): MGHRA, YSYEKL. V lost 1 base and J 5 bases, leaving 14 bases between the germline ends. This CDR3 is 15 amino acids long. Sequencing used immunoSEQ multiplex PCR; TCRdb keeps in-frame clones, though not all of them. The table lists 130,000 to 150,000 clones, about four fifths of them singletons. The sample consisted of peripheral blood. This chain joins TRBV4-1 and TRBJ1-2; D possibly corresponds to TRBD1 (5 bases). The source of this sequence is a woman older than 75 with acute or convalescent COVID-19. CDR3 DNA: TGCGCCAGCAGCCAAGCCGGGACTGCTGTTTATGGCTACACCTTC. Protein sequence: CASSQAGTAVYGYTF.